Reported below is one TCR beta chain. Its antigen is not known. This sample was included in a study of Ad26.COV2.S vaccination and SARS-CoV-2 variants. Study at large: The donor was enrolled in the Ad26.COV2.S arm of the COV1001 trial. Participants got Ad26.COV2.S intramuscularly, once or twice 56 days apart. Whole-study results and caveats: The TCR breadth and depth analyses may have understated or missed part of the total T cell responses. Vaccinees and placebo recipients showed similar non-spike TCR breadth.

As to treatment: around 19 received Ad26.COV2.S at low or high dose, single or two shots; about five received placebo; per-sample allocation not given. Day 63 after the first vaccine or placebo injection was the time point for sampling. The assay was immunoSEQ multiplex PCR, and TCRdb's table has in-frame clones only and misses some. The sample holds about 350,000 clones; around 88% are singletons and the top ten take just under 5%. Germline V gives CDR1 SGHDT, CDR2 YYEEEE. V lost 0 bases, J lost 4 bases, and 11 bases lay in between. The CDR3 runs 14 residues. The specimen comprised peripheral blood, sampled in a trial of Ad26.COV2.S vaccine versus placebo. The J gene is TRBJ2-7, the V gene TRBV5-6; D is possibly TRBD2 (5 bases). The sequence derives from a person between 18 and 65 years old who received the Ad26.COV2.S COVID-19 vaccine or a placebo. The DNA for the CDR3 is TGTGCCAGCAGCTTGGGAGTTCGGGGTTACGAGCAGTACTTC. Translating it yields CASSLGVRGYEQYF.